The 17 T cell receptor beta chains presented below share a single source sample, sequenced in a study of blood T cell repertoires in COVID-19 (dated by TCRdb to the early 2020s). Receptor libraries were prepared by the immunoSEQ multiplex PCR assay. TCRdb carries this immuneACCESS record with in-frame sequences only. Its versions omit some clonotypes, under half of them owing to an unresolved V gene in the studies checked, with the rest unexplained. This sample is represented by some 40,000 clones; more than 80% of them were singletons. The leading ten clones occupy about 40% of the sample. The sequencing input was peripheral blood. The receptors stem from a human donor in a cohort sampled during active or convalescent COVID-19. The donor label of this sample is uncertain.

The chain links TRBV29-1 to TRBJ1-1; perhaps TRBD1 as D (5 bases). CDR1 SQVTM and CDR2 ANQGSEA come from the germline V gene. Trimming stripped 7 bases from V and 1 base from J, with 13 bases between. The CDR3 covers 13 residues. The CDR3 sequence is CSGKQVGNTEAFF. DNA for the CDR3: TGCAGCGGCAAACAGGTGGGGAACACTGAAGCTTTCTTT.

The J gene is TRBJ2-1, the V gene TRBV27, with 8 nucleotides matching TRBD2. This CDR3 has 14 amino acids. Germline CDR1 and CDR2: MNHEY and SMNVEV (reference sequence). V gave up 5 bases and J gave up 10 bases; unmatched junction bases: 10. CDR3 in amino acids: CASSTQRERGEQFF. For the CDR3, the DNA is TGTGCCAGCAGTACACAGCGGGAGAGGGGCGAGCAGTTCTTC.

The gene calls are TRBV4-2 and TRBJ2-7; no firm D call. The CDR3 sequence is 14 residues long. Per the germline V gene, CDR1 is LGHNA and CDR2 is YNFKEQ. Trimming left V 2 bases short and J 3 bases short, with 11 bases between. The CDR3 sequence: CASSQSLRDYEQYF. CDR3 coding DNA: TGTGCCAGCAGCCAAAGTTTGCGAGACTACGAGCAGTACTTC.

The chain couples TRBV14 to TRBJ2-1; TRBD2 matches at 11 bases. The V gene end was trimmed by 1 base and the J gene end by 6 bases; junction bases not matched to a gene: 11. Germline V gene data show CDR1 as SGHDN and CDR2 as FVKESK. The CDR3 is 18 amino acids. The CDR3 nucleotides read TGTGCCAGCAGCCAAGGAAAGCAAACTAGCGGGAGCCTCAATGAGCAGTTCTTC. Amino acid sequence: CASSQGKQTSGSLNEQFF.

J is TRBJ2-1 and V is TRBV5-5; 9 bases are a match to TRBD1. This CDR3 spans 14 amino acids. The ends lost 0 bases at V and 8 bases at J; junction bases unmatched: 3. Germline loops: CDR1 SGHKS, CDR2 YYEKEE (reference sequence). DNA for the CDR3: TGTGCCAGCAGCTTGGACAGGGGGCTCTATGAGCAGTTCTTC. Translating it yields CASSLDRGLYEQFF.

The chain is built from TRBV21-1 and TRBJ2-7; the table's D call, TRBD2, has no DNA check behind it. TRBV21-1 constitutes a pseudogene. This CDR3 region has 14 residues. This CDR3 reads CASSLRSASYEQYF. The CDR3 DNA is TGTGCCAGCAGCTTGCGCTCAGCTAGCTACGAGCAGTACTTC.

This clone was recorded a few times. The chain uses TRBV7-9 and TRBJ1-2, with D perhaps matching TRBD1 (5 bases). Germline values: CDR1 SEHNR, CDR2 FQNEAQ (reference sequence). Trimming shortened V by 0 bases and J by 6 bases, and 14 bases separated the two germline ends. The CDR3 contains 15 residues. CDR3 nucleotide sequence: TGTGCCAGCAGCTTAGCAGGCGGGGGGGAAGATGGCTACACCTTC. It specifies CASSLAGGGEDGYTF. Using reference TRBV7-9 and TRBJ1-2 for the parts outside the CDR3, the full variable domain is DTGVSQNPRHKITKRGQNVTFRCDPISEHNRLYWYRQTLGQGPEFLTYFQNEAQLEKSRLLSDRFSAERPKGSFSTLEIQRTEQGDSAMYLCASSLAGGGEDGYTFGSGTRLTVV.

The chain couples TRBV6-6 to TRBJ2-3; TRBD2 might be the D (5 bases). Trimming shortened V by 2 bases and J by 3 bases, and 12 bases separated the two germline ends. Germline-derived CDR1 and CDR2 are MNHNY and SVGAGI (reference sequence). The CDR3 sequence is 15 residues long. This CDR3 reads CASSYGTRTTDTQYF. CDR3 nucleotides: TGTGCCAGCAGTTACGGTACACGGACTACAGATACGCAGTATTTT.

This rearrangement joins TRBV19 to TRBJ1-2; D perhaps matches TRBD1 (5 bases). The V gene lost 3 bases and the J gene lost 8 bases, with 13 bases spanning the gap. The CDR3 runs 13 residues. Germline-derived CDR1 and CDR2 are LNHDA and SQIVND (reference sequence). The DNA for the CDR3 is TGTGCCAGTAGTATTACAGGAATAGGGGGCTACACCTTC. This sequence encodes CASSITGIGGYTF.

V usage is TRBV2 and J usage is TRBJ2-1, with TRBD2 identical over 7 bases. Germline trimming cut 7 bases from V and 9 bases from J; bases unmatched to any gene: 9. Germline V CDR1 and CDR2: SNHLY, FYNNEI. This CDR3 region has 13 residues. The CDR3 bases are TGTGCCAGCACGGCGGGAGCTACCTCTGAGCAGTTCTTC. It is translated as CASTAGATSEQFF.

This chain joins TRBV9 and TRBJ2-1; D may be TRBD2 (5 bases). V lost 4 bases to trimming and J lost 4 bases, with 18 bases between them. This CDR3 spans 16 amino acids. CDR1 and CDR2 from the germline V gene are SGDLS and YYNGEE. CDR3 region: CASSMLAPGKYNEQFF. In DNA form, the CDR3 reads TGTGCCAGCAGCATGCTAGCTCCTGGGAAATACAATGAGCAGTTCTTC.

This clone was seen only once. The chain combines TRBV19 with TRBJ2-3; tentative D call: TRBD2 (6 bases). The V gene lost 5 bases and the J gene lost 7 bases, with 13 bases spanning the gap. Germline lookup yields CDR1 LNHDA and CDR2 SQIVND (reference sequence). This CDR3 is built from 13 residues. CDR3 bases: TGTGCCAGTAGTTTTTCGGGAGAGCATACGCAGTATTTT. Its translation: CASSFSGEHTQYF.

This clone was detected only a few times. This CDR3 reads CASSSSGSSEQYF. The CDR3 DNA reads TGTGCCAGTTCCTCTAGCGGGAGTTCCGAGCAGTACTTC. J is TRBJ2-7 and V is TRBV19, with TRBD2 identical over 10 bases. V lost 8 bases and J lost 6; bases outside the gene matches: 7. CDR1 and CDR2 (germline): LNHDA, SQIVND (reference sequence). This CDR3 is built from 13 residues.

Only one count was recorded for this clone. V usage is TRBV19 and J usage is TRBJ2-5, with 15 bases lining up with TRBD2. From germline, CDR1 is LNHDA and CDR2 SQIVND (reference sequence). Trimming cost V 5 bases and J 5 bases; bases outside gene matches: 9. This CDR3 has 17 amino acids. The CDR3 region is CASSPGLAGGGRETQYF. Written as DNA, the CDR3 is TGTGCCAGTAGTCCGGGACTAGCGGGAGGAGGAAGGGAGACCCAGTACTTC.

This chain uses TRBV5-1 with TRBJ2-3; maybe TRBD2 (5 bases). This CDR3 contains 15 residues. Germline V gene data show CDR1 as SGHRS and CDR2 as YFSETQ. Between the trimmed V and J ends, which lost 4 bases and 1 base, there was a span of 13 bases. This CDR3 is CASSPGPGGTDTQYF. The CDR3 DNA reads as TGCGCCAGCAGCCCTGGCCCCGGGGGCACAGATACGCAGTATTTT.

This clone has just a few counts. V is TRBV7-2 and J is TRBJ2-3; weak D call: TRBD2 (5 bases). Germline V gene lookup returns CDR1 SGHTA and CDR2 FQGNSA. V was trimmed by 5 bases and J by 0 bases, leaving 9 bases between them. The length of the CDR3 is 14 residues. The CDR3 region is CASSRLASTDTQYF. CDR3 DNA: TGTGCCAGCAGCCGGCTAGCTAGCACAGATACGCAGTATTTT.

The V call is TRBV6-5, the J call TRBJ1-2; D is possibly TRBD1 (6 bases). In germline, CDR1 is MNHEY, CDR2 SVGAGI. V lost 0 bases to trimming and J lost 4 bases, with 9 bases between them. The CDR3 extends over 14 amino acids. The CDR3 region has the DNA TGTGCCAGCAGTTACTCCCAGGGGCCCTATGGCTACACCTTC. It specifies CASSYSQGPYGYTF.